The 11 T cell receptor beta chains below come from one sample, sequenced in a study of blood T cell repertoires in COVID-19. The assay was immunoSEQ multiplex PCR, and TCRdb's table has in-frame clones only and misses some. The sample holds 210,000 or so clones, roughly nine tenths seen once. Sequencing input: PBMCs or T cells enriched from blood (not recorded which). These receptors all stem from a woman between 45 and 65 years old in a cohort exposed to, infected with or recovered from COVID-19 (not recorded which).

The CDR3 is CASSPGLAGNTIYF. The DNA for the CDR3 is TGTGCCAGCAGCCCGGGACTGGCGGGAAACACCATATATTTT. The V gene is TRBV4-2, the J gene TRBJ1-3, with D perhaps matching TRBD1 (5 bases). The CDR3 is 14 residues long. Germline V CDR1 and CDR2: LGHNA, YNFKEQ. Between the trimmed V and J ends, which lost 4 bases and 4 bases, there was a span of 11 bases.

V usage is TRBV7-3 and J usage is TRBJ1-4, with 12 bases matching TRBD1. Germline V gene sequence: CDR1 SGHTA, CDR2 FQGTGA. There are 16 residues in the CDR3. V was pared by 5 bases and J by 7 bases, with 8 bases of the junction left unmatched. The CDR3 DNA follows: TGTGCCAGCAGCCGACCCGGGACAGGGGGCGGTGAAAAACTGTTTTTT. It is translated as CASSRPGTGGGEKLFF.

The chain combines TRBV11-1 with TRBJ1-1; tentatively, D is TRBD1 (5 bases). CDR1 is SGHAT, CDR2 FQDESV, per germline (reference sequence). The CDR3 runs 15 residues. V lost 1 base and J lost 0, with 9 bases in between. CDR3 region: CASSLGGAVNTEAFF. In DNA form, the CDR3 reads TGTGCCAGCAGCTTAGGCGGGGCAGTGAACACTGAAGCTTTCTTT.

The chain uses TRBV4-1 and TRBJ2-7; 12 bases fit TRBD1. The germline V gene encodes CDR1 MGHRA and CDR2 YSYEKL. Trimming removed 2 bases from V and 4 bases from J; junction bases left unmatched: 6. The CDR3 runs 16 residues. CDR3 in DNA: TGCGCCAGCAGCCAAAACCCGGGACAGGGGGCTTACGAGCAGTACTTC. Protein: CASSQNPGQGAYEQYF.

This rearrangement joins TRBV4-2 to TRBJ2-5; TRBD2 matches at 8 bases. The V gene end was trimmed by 1 base and the J gene end by 4 bases; junction bases not matched to a gene: 11. The CDR3 totals 17 residues. Germline V gene sequence: CDR1 LGHNA, CDR2 YNFKEQ. CDR3: CASSQVSSAGGGETQYF. The CDR3 DNA reads TGTGCCAGCAGCCAAGTAAGCTCGGCGGGGGGCGGAGAGACCCAGTACTTC.

The gene calls are TRBV6-5 and TRBJ1-1; no clear D gene. The CDR3 has 11 amino acids. Deletions cut 4 bases from V and 10 bases from J, with 10 bases between. In germline, CDR1 is MNHEY, CDR2 SVGAGI. DNA for the CDR3: TGTGCCAGCAGTTTGGAGGGCCCAGCTTTCTTT. As protein: CASSLEGPAFF.

J is TRBJ1-1 and V is TRBV29-1; tentatively, D is TRBD1 (6 bases). This CDR3 has 13 residues. Germline loops: CDR1 SQVTM, CDR2 ANQGSEA. Trimming took off 3 bases at V and 2 bases at J, with 10 bases between the two ends. The CDR3 DNA follows: TGCAGCGTTGATGGACAGCGTAACACTGAAGCTTTCTTT. Amino acid sequence: CSVDGQRNTEAFF. Looking up the rest from reference TRBV29-1 and TRBJ1-1 gives the full variable domain: SAVISQKPSRDICQRGTSLTIQCQVDSQVTMMFWYRQQPGQSLTLIATANQGSEATYESGFVIDKFPISRPNLTFSTLTVSNMSPEDSSIYLCSVDGQRNTEAFFGQGTRLTVV.

The chain couples TRBV18 to TRBJ2-7; TRBD1 matches 8 bases. Germline CDR1 KGHSH, CDR2 LQKENI. J lost 5 bases, V lost 3 bases, and 3 bases had no gene match. The CDR3 runs to 13 residues. CDR3 DNA sequence: TGTGCCAGCTCACCCCAGGGGGCCAACGAGCAGTACTTC. This codes for CASSPQGANEQYF.

The rearrangement uses TRBV5-6 and TRBJ2-5; 11 positions match TRBD2. Losses at the gene ends were 4 bases for V and 7 bases for J; bases not matched to a gene: 9. The CDR3 is made up of 15 amino acids. The germline V gene has CDR1 SGHDT and CDR2 YYEEEE. CDR3 protein: CASSPTSGASGTQYF. In nucleotides, the CDR3 is TGTGCCAGCAGCCCGACTAGCGGGGCCTCGGGGACCCAGTACTTC.

As to this clone: The sample has other DNA sequences that encode this CDR3 too. CDR3 bases: TGTGCCAGCAGCCACCGAGGGAGCGGCTACACCTTC. Translated: CASSHRGSGYTF. The genes are TRBV3-1 (or the pseudogene TRBV3-2) and TRBJ1-2; D is ambiguous. Germline loops: CDR1 LGHDT, CDR2 YNNKEL (reference sequence). V lost 3 bases to trimming and J lost 8 bases, with 10 bases between them. This CDR3 is 12 amino acids long.

This chain connects TRBV5-1 to TRBJ1-4; D is perhaps TRBD1 (6 bases). CDR3 size: 15 residues. V was cut by 4 bases and J by 3 bases, with 13 bases left in between. Looked up from germline, CDR1 is SGHRS and CDR2 is YFSETQ. As DNA, the CDR3 is TGCGCCAGCAGCGTAACAGGGCAGTCTAATGAAAAACTGTTTTTT. Protein sequence: CASSVTGQSNEKLFF.